These T cell receptor beta chains were read from a single sample in a study of shared clonotypes between healthy human individuals. The assay was immunoSEQ multiplex PCR, and TCRdb's table has in-frame clones only and misses some. Seen here are some 510,000 clones, less than 85% observed once, and the top ten hold approximately 12%. Specimen: PBMCs. All receptors derive from a woman in her forties in good health. Some clones in this sample may be carry-over from other donors' samples. CDR3s include the opening cysteine and the closing phenylalanine or tryptophan. D genes are given only for firm matches. Only part of the rows carry a size: once, few, many, or a class if the clone is expanded.

V gene	J gene	clone size	D gene	CDR3 DNA	CDR3 protein
TRBV6-1	TRBJ2-7	few	.	TGTGCCAGCAGTTCCGGCCTAGGGGGATACGAGCAGTACTTC	CASSSGLGGYEQYF
TRBV4-1	TRBJ2-5	many	TRBD1	TGCGCCAGCAGCCAGACAGGGTCCAAAGAGACCCAGTACTTC	CASSQTGSKETQYF
TRBV5-6	TRBJ2-1	.	TRBD1	TGTGCCAGCAGCACCGGGACAGGCGAGTCCTACAATGAGCAGTTCTTC	CASSTGTGESYNEQFF
TRBV29-1	TRBJ2-2	few	.	TGCAGCGTTTTCGTAAACACCGGGGAGCTGTTTTTT	CSVFVNTGELFF
TRBV9	TRBJ2-2	.	TRBD2	TGTGCCAGCAGCCGGACTAGCGGCACCGGGGAGCTGTTTTTT	CASSRTSGTGELFF
TRBV19	TRBJ2-7	once	TRBD2	TGTGCCAGTAGGAGCGGGACTAGCTACGAGCAGTACTTC	CASRSGTSYEQYF
TRBV4-1	TRBJ1-3	.	TRBD1	TGCGCCAGCAGCCGAGGGAGAGTCTTGGACAGGGGAGATTCTGGAAACACCATATATTTT	CASSRGRVLDRGDSGNTIYF
TRBV18	TRBJ2-4	.	.	TGTGCCAGCTCACGGTGGGAAAACATTCAGTACTTC	CASSRWENIQYF
TRBV6-6	TRBJ1-5	once	.	TGTGCCACCCAAGGGATAGATAGCAATCAGCCCCAGCATTTT	CATQGIDSNQPQHF
TRBV19	TRBJ1-3	.	.	TGTGCCAGCACCCCGGCACCCTCTGGAAACACCATATATTTT	CASTPAPSGNTIYF
TRBV6-6	TRBJ1-1	.	.	TGTGCCAGCAGTTACGGGCAGGACACTGAAGCTTTCTTT	CASSYGQDTEAFF
TRBV13	TRBJ1-4	.	.	TGTGCCGCAGGGTGGCTTGGAGGTGAAAAACTGTTTTTT	CAAGWLGGEKLFF
TRBV28	TRBJ1-4	.	.	TGTGCCAGCAGTCCCCCGAGGGAAAAACTGTTTTTT	CASSPPREKLFF
TRBV27	TRBJ2-7	.	TRBD2	TGTGCCAGCAGCCCCCGGGGACTAGCAGGACGGGCCTACGAGCAGTACTTC	CASSPRGLAGRAYEQYF
TRBV14	TRBJ2-7	.	.	TGTGCCAGCAGCCCACTAGGATCAGGGGAGGGAGAGCAGTACTTC	CASSPLGSGEGEQYF
TRBV27	TRBJ2-1	.	TRBD1	TGTGCCAGCCTGAGGGACAGACGCTCCTACAATGAGCAGTTCTTC	CASLRDRRSYNEQFF
TRBV9	TRBJ2-7	.	.	TGTGCCAGCAGCGCTACCGGGACACCAGCCTACGAGCAGTACTTC	CASSATGTPAYEQYF
TRBV19	TRBJ1-5	.	.	TGTGCCAGTAGTATAGGGCAGGGGATAGCGCCCCAGCATTTT	CASSIGQGIAPQHF
TRBV6-1	TRBJ2-2	.	TRBD2	TGTGCCAGCAGTGAACAGCGTTGGGGGACTAGCGGCGGCCGGGGCACCGGGGAGCTGTTTTTT	CASSEQRWGTSGGRGTGELFF
TRBV27	TRBJ1-3	.	TRBD1	TGTGCCAGCAGTTCAAGACAGGGAGAATCTGGAAACACCATATATTTT	CASSSRQGESGNTIYF
TRBV5-1	TRBJ2-7	.	.	TGCGCCAGCAGCAAAGGCCCCTACGAGCAGTACTTC	CASSKGPYEQYF
TRBV7-6	TRBJ1-4	.	.	TGTGCCAGCAGCTTAACATCTGACAGATCAACTAATGAAAAACTGTTTTTT	CASSLTSDRSTNEKLFF
TRBV29-1	TRBJ1-2	once	TRBD1	TGCAGCGTGCTCACCCGGGACAGCCAATTCTATGGCTACACCTTC	CSVLTRDSQFYGYTF
TRBV7-2	TRBJ2-7	.	TRBD1	TGTGCCAGCAGCCTACGACAGGGCCTCAGCTCCTACGAGCAGTACTTC	CASSLRQGLSSYEQYF
TRBV5-1	TRBJ2-3	.	.	TGCGCCAGCAGCTTGTTTGGTTCCGAGGAAGATACGCAGTATTTT	CASSLFGSEEDTQYF
TRBV19	TRBJ1-5	.	.	TGTGCCAGTAGTATTTCGGGGGATCAGCCCCAGCATTTT	CASSISGDQPQHF
TRBV28	TRBJ2-7	.	TRBD2	TGTGCCAGCAGCCCCGGGACTAGCGGAACCTACGAGCAGTACTTC	CASSPGTSGTYEQYF
TRBV12-5	TRBJ2-1	once	.	TGTGCTAGTGGTTCCCGGGTAGGCGGGCACTACAATGAGCAGTTCTTC	CASGSRVGGHYNEQFF
TRBV28	TRBJ1-5	many	.	TGTGCCAGCAGTTTCCAAGGAAATCAGCCCCAGCATTTT	CASSFQGNQPQHF
TRBV27	TRBJ2-1	.	.	TGTGCCAGCAGTTTAGCATCAGGGGGGTTGGATGAGCAGTTCTTC	CASSLASGGLDEQFF
TRBV28	TRBJ2-7	.	.	TGTGCCAGCAGCCTCGGAGGGTCCTACGAGCAGTACTTC	CASSLGGSYEQYF
TRBV7-9	TRBJ1-1	.	.	TGTGCCAGCAGCTTAGTGGGCCGAGACACTGAAGCTTTCTTT	CASSLVGRDTEAFF
TRBV19	TRBJ1-1	.	.	TGTGCCAGTAGTATCCGGAGGGGACGGAGCACTGAAGCTTTCTTT	CASSIRRGRSTEAFF
TRBV11-1	TRBJ2-7	.	TRBD2	TGTGCCAGCACTACGATGGGAGGGCCCACCTACGAGCAGTACTTC	CASTTMGGPTYEQYF
TRBV29-1	TRBJ1-2	.	.	TGCAGCGTTGAAGAAGGGTATGGCTACACCTTC	CSVEEGYGYTF
TRBV30	TRBJ2-1	.	.	TGTGCGCTGCAAAGGCAGAGCTCCTACAATGAGCAGTTCTTC	CALQRQSSYNEQFF
TRBV27	TRBJ1-5	.	TRBD1	TGTGCCAGCAGTTTAGGGACAGGGCGGGGCAATCAGCCCCAGCATTTT	CASSLGTGRGNQPQHF
TRBV7-9	TRBJ2-1	few	.	TGTGCCAGCAGCTTTCATCCAGGGAGTGAGCAGTTCTTC	CASSFHPGSEQFF
TRBV6-5	TRBJ2-7	.	TRBD2	TGTGCCAGCACTCCTAGCGGAGGTTACGAGCAGTACTTC	CASTPSGGYEQYF
TRBV28	TRBJ2-7	.	.	TGTGCCAGCAGTTTAGGCCGGAGGGAGCAGTACTTC	CASSLGRREQYF
TRBV5-1	TRBJ2-1	.	.	TGCGCCAGCAGCACGGACGGGTCCTACAATGAGCAGTTCTTC	CASSTDGSYNEQFF
TRBV18	TRBJ2-1	.	.	TGTGCCAGCTCACGTGGACAGAGCTCCTACAATGAGCAGTTCTTC	CASSRGQSSYNEQFF
TRBV14	TRBJ2-3	.	.	TGTGCCAGCAGCACGCAGGGATCTTCCACAGATACGCAGTATTTT	CASSTQGSSTDTQYF
TRBV2	TRBJ1-2	few	.	TGTGCCAGCAGCTACAGAGGGTCTCCTTCCGGCTACACCTTC	CASSYRGSPSGYTF
TRBV9	TRBJ1-2	once	.	TGTGCCAGCAGCGACGGGTCTTCCGTCCATGGCTACACCTTC	CASSDGSSVHGYTF
TRBV7-2	TRBJ2-7	.	TRBD1	TGTGCCAGCAGCTACACCCCGGGACAGGCAGGCGACGAGCAGTACTTC	CASSYTPGQAGDEQYF